The 17 T cell receptor beta chains presented below share a single source sample, sequenced in a study of graft-versus-host responses after intestinal transplantation. Method: immunoSEQ multiplex PCR; TCRdb's copy keeps in-frame clones and lacks some. The table shows some 100,000 clones, with approximately 90% occurring only once. Which antigens these TCRs recognize remains unknown. This specimen was unstimulated CD8+ T cells sorted from spleen or lymph node cells, taken before transplant. These receptor sequences come from a human donor who was the organ donor for an intestinal transplant.

This clone was seen a single time. The chain uses TRBV28 and TRBJ2-1; 11 nucleotides match TRBD2. The V gene's germline CDR1 is MDHEN and CDR2 SYDVKM. V lost 2 bases to trimming and J lost 6 bases; unmatched junction nucleotides: 12. This CDR3 is built from 18 residues. The CDR3 is CASSLGLAGGLPINEQFF. CDR3 bases: TGTGCCAGCAGTTTAGGGCTAGCGGGAGGTCTCCCCATCAATGAGCAGTTCTTC.

V usage is TRBV2 and J usage is TRBJ1-5; 9 bases map to TRBD1. Looked up from germline, CDR1 is SNHLY and CDR2 is FYNNEI. The J segment lost 7 bases and the V segment lost 5 bases, leaving 6 bases of the junction unmatched. This CDR3 has 14 amino acids. The CDR3 loop is CASSIGQGRQPQHF. Written as DNA, the CDR3 is TGTGCCAGCAGTATCGGACAGGGGCGACAGCCCCAGCATTTT.

The chain has TRBV19 and TRBJ1-5; D is unresolved. CDR3 length: 13 amino acids. CDR1 is LNHDA and CDR2 is SQIVND in the germline V gene (reference sequence). V lost 3 bases, J lost 5 bases, and 8 bases lay in between. The CDR3 spells CASSMSSDQPQHF. The DNA of the CDR3 is TGTGCCAGTAGTATGTCCTCTGATCAGCCCCAGCATTTT. Full variable domain (outside the CDR3, taken from reference TRBV19 and TRBJ1-5): DGGITQSPKYLFRKEGQNVTLSCEQNLNHDAMYWYRQDPGQGLRLIYYSQIVNDFQKGDIAEGYSVSREKKESFPLTVTSAQKNPTAFYLCASSMSSDQPQHFGDGTRLSIL.

This clone has only one observation. The gene calls are TRBV10-3 and TRBJ2-2; possibly TRBD2 for D (6 bases). This CDR3 has 14 residues. V was clipped by 10 bases and J by 10 bases, with 22 bases between them. The V gene's germline CDR1 is ENHRY and CDR2 SYGVKD. In DNA, the CDR3 is TGTGCCACCGCGGGGTGGGGTCAAGATGTGGAGCTGTTTTTT. Protein product: CATAGWGQDVELFF.

This sequence joins TRBV6-4 and TRBJ1-1; TRBD1 matches at 11 bases. This CDR3 contains 14 residues. With V trimmed by 2 bases and J by 4 bases, 0 bases remained unmatched. Germline assignment: CDR1 MRHNA and CDR2 SNTAGT. The DNA of the CDR3 is TGTGCCAGCAGTGACGGACAGGGGGCCACTGAAGCTTTCTTT. Translation gives CASSDGQGATEAFF.

This rearrangement joins TRBV4-1 to TRBJ1-5; D unresolved. V gave up 0 bases and J gave up 7 bases, with 13 bases separating them. CDR3 length: 15 amino acids. Germline lookup yields CDR1 MGHRA and CDR2 YSYEKL. CDR3 residues: CASSQEPENGQPQHF. The CDR3, as DNA: TGCGCCAGCAGCCAAGAGCCGGAAAACGGGCAGCCCCAGCATTTT.

The V call is TRBV5-1, the J call TRBJ2-1; tentatively, D is TRBD2 (5 bases). From germline, CDR1 is SGHRS and CDR2 YFSETQ. V was pared by 6 bases and J by 4 bases, with 8 bases between. The CDR3 covers 12 residues. CDR3 bases: TGCGCCAGCACCGAGGGATACAATGAGCAGTTCTTC. Its protein product is CASTEGYNEQFF. Full variable domain (rest looked up from reference TRBV5-1 and TRBJ2-1): KAGVTQTPRYLIKTRGQQVTLSCSPISGHRSVSWYQQTPGQGLQFLFEYFSETQRNKGNFPGRFSGRQFSNSRSEMNVSTLELGDSALYLCASTEGYNEQFFGPGTRLTVL.

The chain carries TRBV19 and TRBJ2-1, with 7 bases aligning to TRBD1. The V and J ends lost 3 bases and 0 bases, in that order; junction bases with no gene match: 2. Germline CDR1 LNHDA, CDR2 SQIVND (reference sequence). The CDR3 has 15 residues. Here the CDR3 DNA reads TGTGCCAGTAGTATTAGGGACAGCTCCTACAATGAGCAGTTCTTC. Protein product: CASSIRDSSYNEQFF.

The chain uses TRBV6-5 and TRBJ2-7; TRBD2 is a possible D gene (5 bases). Germline V gene data show CDR1 as MNHEY and CDR2 as SVGAGI. Trimming cost V 8 bases and J 2 bases, with 16 bases left between them. The CDR3 has 14 residues. The CDR3 DNA reads as TGTGCCAGCGGGAGACTTGACATGACCTACGAGCAGTACTTC. Translation: CASGRLDMTYEQYF.

This rearrangement joins TRBV29-1 to TRBJ2-7; D call uncertain. CDR1 and CDR2 from the germline V gene are SQVTM and ANQGSEA. Deletions cut 5 bases from V and 1 base from J, with 21 bases between. This CDR3 has 16 amino acids. The CDR3 DNA reads TGCAGCGTTTCCGAACCGACGATGACCGGGTCCTACGAGCAGTACTTC. Translating it yields CSVSEPTMTGSYEQYF.

This clone came up once. V usage is TRBV7-3 and J usage is TRBJ2-2; 9 bases are a match to TRBD1. The CDR3 has 13 residues. J was trimmed by 5 bases and V by 5 bases; bases with no gene match: 0. Per germline, CDR1 SGHTA and CDR2 FQGTGA. The CDR3 loop reads CASSGQGTGELFF. The DNA for the CDR3 is TGTGCCAGCAGCGGACAGGGGACCGGGGAGCTGTTTTTT.

The chain recombines TRBV28 with TRBJ1-2; the match to TRBD1 covers 7 bases. V lost 4 bases, J lost 4 bases, and 6 bases stayed unmatched. Germline V gene lookup returns CDR1 MDHEN and CDR2 SYDVKM. This CDR3 contains 14 residues. The CDR3 bases are TGTGCCAGCAGTTACACGGGGGACAGCTATGGCTACACCTTC. It is translated as CASSYTGDSYGYTF.

This sequence joins TRBV2 and TRBJ1-2; TRBD1 matches at 10 bases. The CDR3 is 14 amino acids. V lost 8 bases and J lost 3; bases outside the gene matches: 6. Germline V gene sequence: CDR1 SNHLY, CDR2 FYNNEI. DNA of the CDR3: TGTGCCAGCTCCGGGACAGGGGAGGACTATGGCTACACCTTC. As protein: CASSGTGEDYGYTF.

The table lists this clone with a few counts. This chain links TRBV30 with TRBJ2-2; TRBD2 is a possible D gene (5 bases). The CDR3 covers 13 residues. Trimming pared 8 bases from V and 6 bases from J, leaving 16 bases between. The V gene's germline CDR1 is GTSNPN and CDR2 SVGIG (reference sequence). CDR3 sequence (DNA): TGTGCCGGTCAGGAGGCTCAAGCCGGGGAGCTGTTTTTT. Encoded protein: CAGQEAQAGELFF. The entire variable domain, with the rest obtained from reference TRBV30 and TRBJ2-2, is as follows: SQTIHQWPATLVQPVGSPLSLECTVEGTSNPNLYWYRQAAGRGLQLLFYSVGIGQISSEVPQNLSASRPQDRQFILSSKKLLLSDSGFYLCAGQEAQAGELFFGEGSRLTVL.

This chain links TRBV30 with TRBJ2-7; 8 nucleotides line up with TRBD1. CDR3 length: 13 residues. The V segment lost 8 bases and the J segment 5 bases; nucleotides outside the gene matches: 11. Germline V lookup: CDR1 GTSNPN, CDR2 SVGIG (reference sequence). The CDR3 nucleotides are TGTGCCGCAGACAGGGGCCTCCGGAACGAGCAGTACTTC. As protein: CAADRGLRNEQYF.

The chain links TRBV27 to TRBJ2-7, with 9 bases aligning to TRBD1. The V segment lost 6 bases and the J segment 6 bases; nucleotides outside the gene matches: 9. Germline CDR1 reads MNHEY; CDR2 reads SMNVEV (reference sequence). This CDR3 is built from 14 residues. The DNA for the CDR3 is TGTGCCAGCAGCCCCGGGACAGGGTTGTTCGAGCAGTACTTC. Its translation: CASSPGTGLFEQYF.

V is TRBV27 and J is TRBJ2-7; 7 nucleotides match TRBD1. Germline assignment: CDR1 MNHEY and CDR2 SMNVEV (reference sequence). The CDR3 extends over 14 amino acids. Losses at the gene ends were 8 bases for V and 1 base for J; bases not matched to a gene: 8. The CDR3 DNA follows: TGTGCCAGCTCCCGACAGGGAGATTCCTACGAGCAGTACTTC. Protein product: CASSRQGDSYEQYF.